This T cell receptor (beta chain) was captured in a study of PD-L1 blockade in urothelial cancer. Study context: Prior exposure to chemotherapy in patients amounted to 0 to 3 regimens received. Findings and limits, study-wide: More expansion of tumor-associated blood clones, seen at 3 weeks, marked durable-benefit patients. Pretreatment blood TCR clonality under the median forecast improved survival.

Added to each PCR by spiking were synthetic TCR analog templates. Sequencing used immunoSEQ multiplex PCR; TCRdb keeps in-frame clones, though not all of them. This sample carries around 50,000 clones, over 75% of them seen once, and the ten largest clones take around 1.9%. The junction had 4 bases not matched to a gene; V was cut back by 4 bases and J by 4 bases. The CDR3 has 13 amino acids. Germline assignment: CDR1 KGHSH and CDR2 LQKENI. Time point meaning: peripheral blood 6 weeks after treatment start. To note about this clone: The antigen is undetermined.

This sequence originates from a man aged 45 to 65 with urothelial cancer. The J gene is TRBJ2-7, the V gene TRBV18; 7 bases align to TRBD1. The specimen comprised PBMCs, sampled around atezolizumab (anti-PD-L1) treatment. The CDR3 nucleotides are TGTGCCAGCTCACGACAGGGTGGGTACGAGCAGTACTTC. Translation: CASSRQGGYEQYF.